This TCR beta chain was recorded in a study of cytomegalovirus exposure and HLA in healthy donors. Among the roughly 120 subjects of the validation cohort, separate from the roughly 700-subject first cohort, were the donors. V lost 3 bases to trimming and J lost 6 bases, with 8 bases between them. Per germline, CDR1 KGHSH and CDR2 LQKENI. This CDR3 is built from 12 residues. Sequencing used immunoSEQ multiplex PCR; TCRdb keeps in-frame clones, though not all of them. The table shows roughly 180,000 clones, with 75% to 90% occurring only once. Source material: PBMCs. This chain uses TRBV18 with TRBJ1-2; TRBD1 is a possible D gene (6 bases). This receptor was obtained from a man younger than 35 in good health and CMV-seropositive. CDR3 in DNA: TGTGCCAGCTCACCCTCAGGGGATGGCTACACCTTC. Translating it yields CASSPSGDGYTF.